One TCR beta chain is described in this entry. This record belongs to a study of blood T cell repertoires in COVID-19. Background on the study: Collection of acute and convalescent COVID-19 samples took place in the United States, Italy and Spain. T cells, B-cell-depleted T cells, or PBMCs supplied cDNA or gDNA.

The CDR3 runs to 16 residues. Trimming removed 2 bases from V and 9 bases from J; junction bases left unmatched: 9. Germline V lookup: CDR1 KGHSH, CDR2 LQKENI. Per the original methods: Cell counts per sample came from amplifying reference gene primers. TCRdb keeps only in-frame clones here, not all; method: immunoSEQ multiplex PCR. V and J calls and clone size come straight from that table; D and trimming were deduced from the DNA. In the table there are 65,000 to 90,000 clones, approximately 86% of which are singletons. The rearrangement links TRBV18 to TRBJ2-1; TRBD2 matches at 11 bases. This sequence was found in a woman of 80 years or more with acute or convalescent COVID-19. Sequenced sample: peripheral blood. The CDR3 region is CASSPATSGNGFEQFF. The DNA of the CDR3 is TGTGCCAGCTCACCAGCGACTAGCGGGAATGGGTTTGAGCAGTTCTTC.